Following are 30 T cell receptor beta chains from one sample sequenced in a study of blood T cell repertoires in COVID-19. Sequencing used immunoSEQ multiplex PCR; TCRdb keeps in-frame clones, though not all of them. Of around 120,000 clones listed, around 90% are singletons. Specimen: peripheral blood. All receptors derive from a human donor in a cohort sampled during active COVID-19.

This clone was picked up one time. The genes are TRBV9 and TRBJ1-1, with 8 positions matching TRBD1. V lost 4 bases to trimming and J lost 4 bases; unmatched junction nucleotides: 12. The CDR3 consists of 16 residues. The V gene's germline CDR1 is SGDLS and CDR2 YYNGEE. The CDR3 nucleotides are TGTGCCAGCAGCCCCTACAGGGGGAAAGGGGGCACTGAAGCTTTCTTT. Its protein is CASSPYRGKGGTEAFF.

The chain joins TRBV4-2 to TRBJ1-5, with no clear D. The CDR3 contains 12 residues. The germline V gene encodes CDR1 LGHNA and CDR2 YNFKEQ. Between the trimmed V and J ends, which lost 0 bases and 9 bases, there was a span of 6 bases. The CDR3 region is CASSQDRGPQHF. The CDR3, as DNA: TGTGCCAGCAGCCAAGATCGAGGGCCCCAGCATTTT.

This chain connects TRBV29-1 to TRBJ1-1; no clear D. This CDR3 spans 14 amino acids. CDR1 is SQVTM and CDR2 is ANQGSEA in the germline V gene. The CDR3 is CSVEDERLNTEAFF. The CDR3 DNA is TGCAGTGTGGAGGATGAGCGACTGAACACTGAAGCTTTCTTT.

This clone has a handful of counts. The chain links TRBV5-6 to TRBJ2-7, with 10 bases aligning to TRBD1. Germline trimming cut 2 bases from V and 5 bases from J; bases unmatched to any gene: 7. This CDR3 contains 15 residues. Looked up from germline, CDR1 is SGHDT and CDR2 is YYEEEE. In DNA, the CDR3 is TGTGCCAGCAGCTTTTTTGGGACAGGGGCCAACGAGCAGTACTTC. Residues: CASSFFGTGANEQYF.

The chain couples TRBV28 to TRBJ2-7, with D possibly TRBD2 on 5 matching bases. Germline V gene lookup returns CDR1 MDHEN and CDR2 SYDVKM. The CDR3 totals 14 residues. V lost 6 bases to trimming and J lost 2 bases, with 14 bases between them. The CDR3 sequence: CASSPPAGAYEQYF. CDR3 sequence (DNA): TGTGCCAGCAGCCCTCCGGCGGGTGCCTACGAGCAGTACTTC.

This clone was observed a few times. J is TRBJ2-3 and V is TRBV10-3; TRBD1 agrees at 8 bases. Germline V gives CDR1 ENHRY, CDR2 SYGVKD. J gave up 3 bases and V 0 bases, and 17 bases lay outside the gene matches. The CDR3 has 20 amino acids. CDR3 DNA: TGTGCCATCAGTGAGTCGGTGGTCAGGGGGCCTGGAACGGTAACAGATACGCAGTATTTT. Protein sequence: CAISESVVRGPGTVTDTQYF.

This clone showed up just a few times. The rearrangement joins TRBV19 to TRBJ2-7; TRBD2 might be the D (5 bases). The germline V gene has CDR1 LNHDA and CDR2 SQIVND (reference sequence). V lost 8 bases and J 2 bases, leaving 22 bases between the germline ends. CDR3 size: 16 residues. For the CDR3, the DNA is TGTGCCAGTGGCGAGGGCGGGCGGACGAGACCCTACGAGCAGTACTTC. This translates into CASGEGGRTRPYEQYF.

This chain joins TRBV6-1 and TRBJ2-2, with 9 bases lining up with TRBD2. CDR1 and CDR2 from the germline V gene are MNHNS and SASEGT. The CDR3 covers 16 residues. The trim removed 4 bases at V and 1 base at J, leaving 4 bases unmatched. CDR3 sequence: CASSVLAGWNTGELFF. The CDR3 nucleotides read TGTGCCAGCAGTGTCCTAGCGGGGTGGAACACCGGGGAGCTGTTTTTT.

V is TRBV6-5 and J is TRBJ2-7; the D gene is possibly TRBD2 (5 bases). V lost 10 bases and J 7 bases, leaving 17 bases between the germline ends. Germline V gene sequence: CDR1 MNHEY, CDR2 SVGAGI. The CDR3 runs to 12 residues. The CDR3 sequence is CATRGLLLEQYF. For the CDR3, the DNA is TGTGCCACCCGAGGGCTATTACTAGAGCAGTACTTC.

The chain joins TRBV27 to TRBJ1-1; unclear D gene. The CDR3 length is 14 residues. CDR1 is MNHEY and CDR2 is SMNVEV in the germline V gene (reference sequence). V was shortened by 9 bases and J by 0 bases, with 14 bases between the two germline ends. For the CDR3, the DNA is TGTGCCAGTGGAGTGTACGGGGTGAACACTGAAGCTTTCTTT. It is translated as CASGVYGVNTEAFF.

This rearrangement joins TRBV29-1 to TRBJ2-3; D gene unclear. Germline V lookup: CDR1 SQVTM, CDR2 ANQGSEA. This CDR3 region has 13 residues. Between the trimmed V and J ends, which lost 3 bases and 6 bases, there was a span of 13 bases. DNA for the CDR3: TGCAGCGTTGACCGTACCCGAGGTGATACGCAGTATTTT. It encodes CSVDRTRGDTQYF.

The chain recombines TRBV11-3 with TRBJ1-3; TRBD1 aligns across 7 bases. This CDR3 comprises 15 residues. Trimming at V came to 0 bases and at J to 6 bases, leaving 5 bases not matched to a gene. The germline CDR1 and CDR2 sequences are SGHNT and YENEEA. CDR3 nucleotides: TGTGCCAGCAGCTTAGAACAGGGGATCGAAAACACCATATATTTT. Amino acid sequence: CASSLEQGIENTIYF.

This clone was counted once. The chain links TRBV18 to TRBJ1-2, with 11 bases fitting TRBD1. V was pared by 1 base and J by 5 bases, with 6 bases of the junction left unmatched. This CDR3 is 16 amino acids long. CDR1 and CDR2 (germline): KGHSH, LQKENI. CDR3 in amino acids: CASSPQGQGVAYGYTF. CDR3 DNA: TGTGCCAGCTCACCACAGGGACAGGGGGTAGCTTATGGCTACACCTTC.

The chain joins TRBV4-2 to TRBJ1-2; D is undetermined. Between the trimmed V and J ends, which lost 2 bases and 3 bases, there was a span of 16 bases. The CDR3 consists of 16 residues. Germline V CDR1 and CDR2: LGHNA, YNFKEQ. The CDR3 DNA reads as TGTGCCAGCAGCCAACCCTCGGCTAACGCGGACTATGGCTACACCTTC. It specifies CASSQPSANADYGYTF.

This chain links TRBV6-5 with TRBJ2-7; 8 bases are a match to TRBD2. This CDR3 is built from 14 residues. Looked up from germline, CDR1 is MNHEY and CDR2 is SVGAGI. V lost 6 bases and J lost 6; bases outside the gene matches: 10. In nucleotides, the CDR3 is TGTGCCAGCAGGCCCGGGGGGGTCGTCTCCGAGCAGTACTTC. Its protein is CASRPGGVVSEQYF.

This clone was observed a single time. This sequence joins TRBV2 and TRBJ2-5, with D maybe TRBD1 (5 bases). Germline CDR1 SNHLY, CDR2 FYNNEI. Trimming removed 7 bases at V and 5 bases at J, with 17 bases between. This CDR3 contains 14 residues. The CDR3 sequence is CASTIKGLVETQYF. The CDR3 region has the DNA TGTGCCAGCACTATTAAGGGGTTGGTGGAGACCCAGTACTTC.

The genes are TRBV5-1 and TRBJ2-1; D gene ambiguous. V lost 3 bases to trimming and J lost 8 bases, with 18 bases between them. The CDR3 runs 15 residues. Germline V gives CDR1 SGHRS, CDR2 YFSETQ. CDR3 region: CASSSLVADSHEQFF. The CDR3 DNA sequence: TGCGCCAGCAGCTCCCTGGTGGCCGATTCCCATGAGCAGTTCTTC. Looking up the rest from reference TRBV5-1 and TRBJ2-1 gives the full variable domain: KAGVTQTPRYLIKTRGQQVTLSCSPISGHRSVSWYQQTPGQGLQFLFEYFSETQRNKGNFPGRFSGRQFSNSRSEMNVSTLELGDSALYLCASSSLVADSHEQFFGPGTRLTVL.

This rearrangement joins TRBV7-9 to TRBJ1-1, with D perhaps matching TRBD1 (6 bases). CDR3 length equals 15 residues. Germline V CDR1 and CDR2: SEHNR, FQNEAQ (reference sequence). Trimming removed 4 bases at V and 0 bases at J, with 12 bases between. The DNA for the CDR3 is TGTGCCAGCAGCTCCCAGGGACATTTGAACACTGAAGCTTTCTTT. The encoded protein is CASSSQGHLNTEAFF.

The gene calls are TRBV3-1 (or the pseudogene TRBV3-2) and TRBJ2-3; 10 nucleotides agree with TRBD2. Germline CDR1 reads LGHDT; CDR2 reads YNNKEL (reference sequence). Trimming removed 4 bases from V and 3 bases from J; junction bases left unmatched: 7. The CDR3 covers 16 residues. Written as DNA, the CDR3 is TGTGCCAGCAGCCGAAATCTAGCGGGAGTAACAGATACGCAGTATTTT. Residues: CASSRNLAGVTDTQYF.

The chain couples TRBV6-4 to TRBJ2-3, with TRBD1 matching over 9 bases. V was clipped by 3 bases and J by 5 bases; unmatched bases: 9. The length of the CDR3 is 16 residues. CDR1 and CDR2 from the germline V gene are MRHNA and SNTAGT. CDR3 in DNA: TGTGCCAGCAGTGAAGAACAGGGGGCGCGGAAAGATACGCAGTATTTT. This sequence encodes CASSEEQGARKDTQYF.

J is TRBJ2-7 and V is TRBV6-5, with 8 bases fitting TRBD1. CDR1 MNHEY and CDR2 SVGAGI come from the germline V gene. The CDR3 is 15 amino acids. V was clipped by 6 bases and J by 0 bases; unmatched bases: 7. In DNA, the CDR3 is TGTGCCAGCAGGCCCGGGACAGGCGACTCCTACGAGCAGTACTTC. Translated: CASRPGTGDSYEQYF.

V and J are TRBV9 and TRBJ2-7; no reliable D call. This CDR3 is 16 amino acids long. Germline CDR1 and CDR2: SGDLS and YYNGEE. Trimming took off 0 bases at V and 1 base at J, with 14 bases between the two ends. This CDR3 reads CASSVASAGLSYEQYF. The CDR3 coding sequence is TGTGCCAGCAGCGTAGCTTCGGCAGGCCTATCCTACGAGCAGTACTTC.

Points on this clone: The junction departs from germline at one end; a sequencing error may be responsible. The genes are TRBV6-1 and TRBJ2-7; possibly TRBD1 for D (6 bases). The V gene's germline CDR1 is MNHNS and CDR2 SASEGT. The CDR3 has 11 amino acids. The CDR3 DNA reads TGTGCCAGCAGTGAATCTTGGCAGGGGTATTTC. Its translation: CASSESWQGYF.

This clone was seen a single time. The rearrangement joins TRBV28 to TRBJ2-5; D is possibly TRBD1 (5 bases). Trimming stripped 5 bases from V and 4 bases from J, with 14 bases between. The CDR3 covers 14 residues. Germline V lookup: CDR1 MDHEN, CDR2 SYDVKM. CDR3 DNA sequence: TGTGCCAGCAGTCCTCAGGGAAGGCGAGAGACCCAGTACTTC. The encoded protein is CASSPQGRRETQYF. Based on the CDR3 plus reference TRBV28 and TRBJ2-5, the full variable domain is DVKVTQSSRYLVKRTGEKVFLECVQDMDHENMFWYRQDPGLGLRLIYFSYDVKMKEKGDIPEGYSVSREKKERFSLILESASTNQTSMYLCASSPQGRRETQYFGPGTRLLVL.

The rearrangement joins TRBV2 to TRBJ2-2; D perhaps matches TRBD1 (5 bases). CDR3 length: 15 residues. Per the germline V gene, CDR1 is SNHLY and CDR2 is FYNNEI. The V gene lost 7 bases and the J gene lost 0 bases, with 12 bases spanning the gap. DNA for the CDR3: TGTGCCAGCACCTTCGACAGAGCGAACACCGGGGAGCTGTTTTTT. This encodes CASTFDRANTGELFF.

The chain couples TRBV19 to TRBJ2-1; D possibly corresponds to TRBD2 (6 bases). V was shortened by 0 bases and J by 7 bases, with 16 bases between the two germline ends. The germline V gene encodes CDR1 LNHDA and CDR2 SQIVND (reference sequence). The CDR3 length is 16 residues. This CDR3 reads CASSIDVGRSGNEQFF. The DNA of the CDR3 is TGTGCCAGTAGTATAGACGTAGGGAGGTCGGGTAATGAGCAGTTCTTC.

The chain joins TRBV7-2 to TRBJ2-2; 9 positions match TRBD2. Germline CDR1 reads SGHTA; CDR2 reads FQGNSA. Unmatched junction bases numbered 6, after V lost 1 base and J lost 6 bases. This CDR3 is built from 16 residues. The CDR3: CASSLEGLAVPGELFF. CDR3 in DNA: TGTGCCAGCAGCTTAGAGGGACTAGCAGTTCCCGGGGAGCTGTTTTTT.

This clone was found once. The chain employs TRBV4-1 and TRBJ1-5, with 7 bases identical to TRBD1. Per germline, CDR1 MGHRA and CDR2 YSYEKL. V lost 1 base and J lost 2; bases outside the gene matches: 5. The CDR3 extends over 16 amino acids. CDR3 protein: CASSQGDRVGNQPQHF. The CDR3, as DNA: TGCGCCAGCAGCCAAGGTGACAGGGTCGGCAATCAGCCCCAGCATTTT.

V is TRBV19 and J is TRBJ1-2; no reliable D call. The CDR3 consists of 11 residues. The germline V gene has CDR1 LNHDA and CDR2 SQIVND (reference sequence). V was shortened by 2 bases and J by 7 bases, with 5 bases between the two germline ends. The CDR3 coding sequence is TGTGCCAGTAGTATATCGGTTGGCTACACCTTC. Amino acid sequence: CASSISVGYTF.

The rearrangement links TRBV19 to TRBJ1-3; 10 bases fit TRBD1. The germline V gene encodes CDR1 LNHDA and CDR2 SQIVND (reference sequence). This CDR3 is 16 amino acids long. J lost 2 bases, V lost 4 bases, and 5 bases had no gene match. The CDR3 nucleotides read TGTGCCAGTAGTAATAGGGACAGGGGCGCTGGAAACACCATATATTTT. The encoded protein is CASSNRDRGAGNTIYF.